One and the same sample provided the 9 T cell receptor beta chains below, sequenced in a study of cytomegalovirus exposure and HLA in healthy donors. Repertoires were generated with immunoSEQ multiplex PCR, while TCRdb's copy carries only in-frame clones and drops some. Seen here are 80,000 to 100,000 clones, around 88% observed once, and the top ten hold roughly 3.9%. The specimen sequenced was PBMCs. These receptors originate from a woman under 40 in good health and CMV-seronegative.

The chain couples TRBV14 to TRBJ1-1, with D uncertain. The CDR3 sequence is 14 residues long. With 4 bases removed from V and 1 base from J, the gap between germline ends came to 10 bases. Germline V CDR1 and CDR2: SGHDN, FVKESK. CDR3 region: CASSLKAGNTEAFF. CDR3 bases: TGTGCCAGCAGCCTTAAGGCGGGGAACACTGAAGCTTTCTTT. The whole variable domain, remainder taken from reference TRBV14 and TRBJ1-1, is EAGVTQFPSHSVIEKGQTVTLRCDPISGHDNLYWYRRVMGKEIKFLLHFVKESKQDESGMPNNRFLAERTGGTYSTLKVQPAELEDSGVYFCASSLKAGNTEAFFGQGTRLTVV.

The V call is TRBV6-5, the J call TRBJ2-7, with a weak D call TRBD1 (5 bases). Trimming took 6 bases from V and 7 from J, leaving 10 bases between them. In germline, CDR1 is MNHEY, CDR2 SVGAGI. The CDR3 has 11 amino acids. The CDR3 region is CASSTNREQYF. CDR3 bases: TGTGCCAGCAGCACTAACAGGGAGCAGTACTTC.

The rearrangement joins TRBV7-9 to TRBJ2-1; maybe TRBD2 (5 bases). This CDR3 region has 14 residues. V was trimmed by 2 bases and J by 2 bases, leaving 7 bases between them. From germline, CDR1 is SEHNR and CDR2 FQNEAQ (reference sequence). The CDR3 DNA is TGTGCCAGCAGCTTAACCGGGGCCTACAATGAGCAGTTCTTC. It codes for CASSLTGAYNEQFF.

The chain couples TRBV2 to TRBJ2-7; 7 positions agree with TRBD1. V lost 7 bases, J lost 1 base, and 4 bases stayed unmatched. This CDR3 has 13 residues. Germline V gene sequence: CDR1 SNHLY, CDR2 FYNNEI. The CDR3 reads CASKQGRSYEQYF. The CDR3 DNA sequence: TGTGCCAGCAAACAGGGGAGATCCTACGAGCAGTACTTC.

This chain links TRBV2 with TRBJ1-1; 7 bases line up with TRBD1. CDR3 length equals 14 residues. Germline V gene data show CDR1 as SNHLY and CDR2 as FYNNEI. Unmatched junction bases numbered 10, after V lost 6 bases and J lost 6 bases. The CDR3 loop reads CASRRQGSSAEAFF. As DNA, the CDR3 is TGTGCCAGCAGAAGACAGGGATCCTCGGCTGAAGCTTTCTTT.

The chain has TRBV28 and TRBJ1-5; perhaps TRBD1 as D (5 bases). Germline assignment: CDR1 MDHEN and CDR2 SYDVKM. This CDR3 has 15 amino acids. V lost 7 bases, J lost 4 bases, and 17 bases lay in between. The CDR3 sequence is CASTPRGPFNQPQHF. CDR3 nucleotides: TGTGCCAGCACCCCTAGGGGCCCCTTTAATCAGCCCCAGCATTTT.

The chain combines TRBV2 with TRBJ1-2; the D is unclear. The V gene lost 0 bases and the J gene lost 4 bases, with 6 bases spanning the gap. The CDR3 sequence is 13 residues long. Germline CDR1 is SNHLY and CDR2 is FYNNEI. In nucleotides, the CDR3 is TGTGCCAGCAGTGAAGCTGCACTCTATGGCTACACCTTC. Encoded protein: CASSEAALYGYTF. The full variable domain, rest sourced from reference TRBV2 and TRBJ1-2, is EPEVTQTPSHQVTQMGQEVILRCVPISNHLYFYWYRQILGQKVEFLVSFYNNEISEKSEIFDDQFSVERPDGSNFTLKIRSTKLEDSAMYFCASSEAALYGYTFGSGTRLTVV.

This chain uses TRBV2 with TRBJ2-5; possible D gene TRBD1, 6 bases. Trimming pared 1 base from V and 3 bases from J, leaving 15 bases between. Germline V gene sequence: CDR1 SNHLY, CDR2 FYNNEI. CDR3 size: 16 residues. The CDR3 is CASSEGRGLWEETQYF. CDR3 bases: TGTGCCAGCAGTGAAGGCAGGGGTCTCTGGGAAGAGACCCAGTACTTC.

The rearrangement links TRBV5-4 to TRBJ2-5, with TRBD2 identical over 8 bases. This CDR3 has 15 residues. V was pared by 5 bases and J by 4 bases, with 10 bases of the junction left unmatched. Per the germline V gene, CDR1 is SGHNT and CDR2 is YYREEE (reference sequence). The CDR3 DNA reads TGTGCCAGCAGTGAACAGCGGGGGCGGGTAGAGACCCAGTACTTC. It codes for CASSEQRGRVETQYF.